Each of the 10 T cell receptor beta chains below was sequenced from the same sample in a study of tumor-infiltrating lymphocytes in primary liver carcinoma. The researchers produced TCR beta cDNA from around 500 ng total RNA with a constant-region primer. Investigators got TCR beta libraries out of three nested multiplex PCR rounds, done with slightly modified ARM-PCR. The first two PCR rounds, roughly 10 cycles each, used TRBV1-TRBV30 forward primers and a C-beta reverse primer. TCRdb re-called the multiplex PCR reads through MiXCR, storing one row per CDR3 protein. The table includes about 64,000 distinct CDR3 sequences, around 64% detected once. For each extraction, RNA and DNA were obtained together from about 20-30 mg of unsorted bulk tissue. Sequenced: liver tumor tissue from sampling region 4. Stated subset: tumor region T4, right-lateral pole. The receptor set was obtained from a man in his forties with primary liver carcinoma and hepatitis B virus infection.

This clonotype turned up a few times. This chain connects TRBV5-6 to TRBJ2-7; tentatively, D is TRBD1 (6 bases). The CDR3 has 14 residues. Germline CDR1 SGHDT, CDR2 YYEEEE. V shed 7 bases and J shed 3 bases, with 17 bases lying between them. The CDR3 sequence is CASGATGQLYEQYF. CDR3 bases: TGTGCCAGCGGGGCCACGGGACAACTCTACGAGCAGTACTTC.

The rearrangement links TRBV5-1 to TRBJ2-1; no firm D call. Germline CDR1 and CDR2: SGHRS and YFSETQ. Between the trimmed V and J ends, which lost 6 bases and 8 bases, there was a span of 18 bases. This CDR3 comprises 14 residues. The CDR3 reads CASIKRALADEQFF. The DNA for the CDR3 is TGCGCCAGCATCAAAAGAGCCCTCGCGGATGAGCAGTTCTTC.

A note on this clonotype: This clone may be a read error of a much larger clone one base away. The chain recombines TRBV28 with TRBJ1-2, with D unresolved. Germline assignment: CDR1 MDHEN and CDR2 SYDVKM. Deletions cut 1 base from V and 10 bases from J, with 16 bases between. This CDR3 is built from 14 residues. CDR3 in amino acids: CASSLSADLRDYTF. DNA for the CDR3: TGTGCCAGCAGTTTATCGGCTGACCTCCGTGACTACACCTTC.

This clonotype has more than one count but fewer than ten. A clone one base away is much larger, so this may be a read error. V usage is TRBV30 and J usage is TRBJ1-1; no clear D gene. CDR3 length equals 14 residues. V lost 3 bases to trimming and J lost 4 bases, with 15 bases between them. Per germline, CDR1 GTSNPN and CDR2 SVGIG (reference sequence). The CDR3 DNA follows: TGTGCCTGGAGAACCGAAGGCCTGACCACTGAAGCTTTCTTT. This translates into CAWRTEGLTTEAFF.

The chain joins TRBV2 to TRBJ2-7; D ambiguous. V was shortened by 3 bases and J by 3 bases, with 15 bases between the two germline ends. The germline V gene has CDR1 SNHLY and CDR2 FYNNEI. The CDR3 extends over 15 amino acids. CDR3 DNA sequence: TGTGCCAGCAGTGAGAATAGGGCGGTCCGCTACGAGCAGTACTTC. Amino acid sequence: CASSENRAVRYEQYF. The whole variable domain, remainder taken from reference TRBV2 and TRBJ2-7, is EPEVTQTPSHQVTQMGQEVILRCVPISNHLYFYWYRQILGQKVEFLVSFYNNEISEKSEIFDDQFSVERPDGSNFTLKIRSTKLEDSAMYFCASSENRAVRYEQYFGPGTRLTVT.

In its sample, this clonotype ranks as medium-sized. The CDR3 DNA is TGCGCCAGCAGCCAACGCTTAAGTGGCTACCAAGACTACAATGAGCAGTTCTTC. Its translation is CASSQRLSGYQDYNEQFF. This chain links TRBV4-1 with TRBJ2-1, with D hard to call. Germline V CDR1 and CDR2: MGHRA, YSYEKL. The CDR3 runs 18 residues. V lost 2 bases to trimming and J lost 3 bases, with 20 bases between them.

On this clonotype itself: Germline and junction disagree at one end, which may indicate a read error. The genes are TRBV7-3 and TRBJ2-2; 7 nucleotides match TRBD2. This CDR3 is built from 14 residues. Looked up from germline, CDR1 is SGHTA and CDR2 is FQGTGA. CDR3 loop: CASSLYQGSGEPLF. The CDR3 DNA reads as TGTGCCAGCAGCTTATATCAGGGAAGCGGGGAGCCGTTATTT.

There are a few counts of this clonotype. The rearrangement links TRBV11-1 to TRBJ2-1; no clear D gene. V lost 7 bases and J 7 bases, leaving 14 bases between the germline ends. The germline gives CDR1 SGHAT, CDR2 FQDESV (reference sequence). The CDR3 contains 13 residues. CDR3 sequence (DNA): TGTGCCAGCAACTTCTGCACGGATAATGAGCAGTTCTTC. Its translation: CASNFCTDNEQFF.

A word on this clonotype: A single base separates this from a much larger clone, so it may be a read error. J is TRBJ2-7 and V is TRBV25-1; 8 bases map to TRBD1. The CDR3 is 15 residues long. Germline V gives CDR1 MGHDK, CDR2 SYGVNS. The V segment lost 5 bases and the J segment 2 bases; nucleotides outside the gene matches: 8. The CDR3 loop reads CASSNRQGITYEQYF. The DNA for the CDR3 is TGTGCCAGCAGTAATCGACAGGGGATCACCTACGAGCAGTACTTC.

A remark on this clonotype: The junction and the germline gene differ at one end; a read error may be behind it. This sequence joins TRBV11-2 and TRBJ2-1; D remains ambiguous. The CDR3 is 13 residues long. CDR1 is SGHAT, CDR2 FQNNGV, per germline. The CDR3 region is CPSSLNDAYEQFF. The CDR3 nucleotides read TGTCCCAGCAGCTTGAATGATGCCTATGAGCAGTTCTTC.